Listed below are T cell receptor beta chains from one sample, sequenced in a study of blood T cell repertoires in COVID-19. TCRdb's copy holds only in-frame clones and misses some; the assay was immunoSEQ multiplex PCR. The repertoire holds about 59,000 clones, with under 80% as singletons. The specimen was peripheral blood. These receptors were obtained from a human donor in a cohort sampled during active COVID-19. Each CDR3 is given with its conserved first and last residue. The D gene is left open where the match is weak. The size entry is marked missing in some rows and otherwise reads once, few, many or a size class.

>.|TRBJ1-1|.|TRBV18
TGTGCCAGCTCACCAGGCGGTCCCAACGCTGAAGCTTTCTTT
CASSPGGPNAEAFF
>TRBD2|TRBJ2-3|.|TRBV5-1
TGCGCCAGCAGCCTTGGACTAGCGGGACTTAGCACAGATACGCAGTATTTT
CASSLGLAGLSTDTQYF
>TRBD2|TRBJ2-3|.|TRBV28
TGTGCCAGCAGTTCCGGGGCCAAGCGGGAGTTTCGTACGCAGTATTTT
CASSSGAKREFRTQYF
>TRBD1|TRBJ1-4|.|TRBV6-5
TGTGCCAGCAGAGGACAGGTCTGGGGTGAAAAACTGTTTTTT
CASRGQVWGEKLFF
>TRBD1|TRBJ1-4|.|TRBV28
TGTGCCAGCAGTTTCCCTCGGACATCCGGAGGGGGACAGAATGAAAAACTGTTTTTT
CASSFPRTSGGGQNEKLFF
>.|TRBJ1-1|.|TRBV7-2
TGTGCCAGCAGCTTCGGGGGGGCAGGGGCGGTCACTGAAGCTTTCTTT
CASSFGGAGAVTEAFF
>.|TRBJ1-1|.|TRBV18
TGTGCCAGCTCCATGGACATCTTCGGCACTGAAGCTTTCTTT
CASSMDIFGTEAFF
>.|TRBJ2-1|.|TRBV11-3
TGTGCCAGCAGCTTAGATCGTGGAGGGGCAAGCTCCTACAATGAGCAGTTCTTC
CASSLDRGGASSYNEQFF
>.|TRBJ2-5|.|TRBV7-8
TGTGCCAGCAGCTTAGTTTGGTCTGGAGGGCGGAGACAAGAGACCCAGTACTTC
CASSLVWSGGRRQETQYF
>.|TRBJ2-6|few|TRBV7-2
TGTGCCAGCAGCTTAGACGGGTCTGGGGCCAACGTCCTGACTTTC
CASSLDGSGANVLTF
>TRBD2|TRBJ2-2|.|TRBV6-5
TGTGCCAGCAGTTACGAGGTGCGGGGGGACACCGGGGAGCTGTTTTTT
CASSYEVRGDTGELFF
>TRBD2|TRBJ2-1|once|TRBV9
TGTGCCAGCAGCTGGGGGGGAGGTCGCAATGAGCAGTTCTTC
CASSWGGGRNEQFF
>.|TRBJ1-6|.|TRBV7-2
TGTGCCAGCACCCCAGGATATTCACCCCTCCACTTT
CASTPGYSPLHF
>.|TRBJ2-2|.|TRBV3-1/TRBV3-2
TGTGCCAGCAGCCACCAGGGGCCGCCTAACACCGGGGAGCTGTTTTTT
CASSHQGPPNTGELFF
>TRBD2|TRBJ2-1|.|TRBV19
TGTGCCAGTAGTATCCTCCGATCTAGCGGCAATGAGCAGTTCTTC
CASSILRSSGNEQFF
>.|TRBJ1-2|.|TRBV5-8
TGTGCCAGCAGCTTGGGGCGGAACTATGGCTACACCTTC
CASSLGRNYGYTF
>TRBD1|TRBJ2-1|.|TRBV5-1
TGCGCCAGCAGCTCGGACAGGAACTACAATGAGCAGTTCTTC
CASSSDRNYNEQFF
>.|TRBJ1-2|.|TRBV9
TGTGCCAGCAGCGCAGTGGGGGGCTATGGCTACACCTTC
CASSAVGGYGYTF
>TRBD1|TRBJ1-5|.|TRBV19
TGTGCCAGTAGTCCACGAGGGGGCGGCAATCAGCCCCAGCATTTT
CASSPRGGGNQPQHF
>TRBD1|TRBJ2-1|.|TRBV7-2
TGTGCCAGCAGCTTAGGGGGACAGGTCGACAATGAGCAGTTCTTC
CASSLGGQVDNEQFF
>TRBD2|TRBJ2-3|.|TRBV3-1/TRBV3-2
TGTGCCAGCAGCCAAGGGTGGACTAGCGGGAGGGCTGGGCAGTATTTT
CASSQGWTSGRAGQYF
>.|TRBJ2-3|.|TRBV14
TGTGCCAGCAGCCCCAGGGTGCACACAGATACGCAGTATTTT
CASSPRVHTDTQYF
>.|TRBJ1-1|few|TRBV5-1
TGCGCCAGCAGCTTCGAGGGGAGGGGTGGCACTGAAGCTTTCTTT
CASSFEGRGGTEAFF
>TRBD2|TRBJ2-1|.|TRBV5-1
TGCGCCAGCAGCTTAACCTCCGGGACTAGCGGGGTCTATGAGCAGTTCTTC
CASSLTSGTSGVYEQFF
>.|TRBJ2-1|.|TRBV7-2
TGTGCCAGCAGCCCACCCGACGGCGGTTACAATGAGCAGTTCTTC
CASSPPDGGYNEQFF
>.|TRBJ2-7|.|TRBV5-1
TGCGCCAGCAGCCTAGGCCACGAGCAGTACTTC
CASSLGHEQYF
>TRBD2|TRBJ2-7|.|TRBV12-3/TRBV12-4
TGTGCCAGCAGTTTCGGGGAAGCGGGGGAGTACTTC
CASSFGEAGEYF
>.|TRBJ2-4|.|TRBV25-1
TGTGCCAGCAGCCCTTCGGTAGGGGGCAAAAACATTCAGTACTTC
CASSPSVGGKNIQYF
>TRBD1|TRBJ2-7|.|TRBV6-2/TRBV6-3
TGTGCCAGCAGTTACGTCGACAGGGGCGCCTACGAGCAGTACTTC
CASSYVDRGAYEQYF
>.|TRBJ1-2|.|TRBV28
TGTGCCAGCAGTTTATTAGAGGGACTAGACTCCTTTCTCTATGGCTACACCTTC
CASSLLEGLDSFLYGYTF
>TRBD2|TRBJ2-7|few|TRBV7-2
TGTGCCAGCACCGGGAGGGCTCGGGGGGGGAGCGAGCAGTACTTC
CASTGRARGGSEQYF
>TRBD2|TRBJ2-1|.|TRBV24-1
TGTGCCACCAGTGATCAGTCGACTAGCGGGCGGGCATACGAGCAGTTCTTC
CATSDQSTSGRAYEQFF
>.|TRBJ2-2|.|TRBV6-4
TGTGCCAGCACTGCAGGAGAGGGCGGGGAGCTGTTTTTT
CASTAGEGGELFF
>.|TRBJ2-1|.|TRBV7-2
TGTGCCAGCAGCCTGAACACCTACAATGAGCAGTTCTTC
CASSLNTYNEQFF
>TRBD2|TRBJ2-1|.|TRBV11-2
TGTGCCAGCAGCTTTCTAGCGGGATTGTCCTACAATGAGCAGTTCTTC
CASSFLAGLSYNEQFF
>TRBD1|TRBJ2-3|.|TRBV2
TGTGCCAGCAGTGAATCCGGGACAGTCTCAGATACGCAGTATTTT
CASSESGTVSDTQYF
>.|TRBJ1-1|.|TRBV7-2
TGTGCCAGCAGCGGGGGGGATGGCAGAATGGAAGCTTTCTTT
CASSGGDGRMEAFF
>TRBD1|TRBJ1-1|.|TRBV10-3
TGTGCCATCAGGAACCGGGACAGCCCGAACACTGAAGCTTTCTTT
CAIRNRDSPNTEAFF
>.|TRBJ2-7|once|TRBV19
TGTGCCAGTAGTATCTTGGGGCAGGGGAGCTACGAGCAGTACTTC
CASSILGQGSYEQYF
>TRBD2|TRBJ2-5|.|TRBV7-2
TGTGCCAGCAGCTTAGCCCGGATAGCGGGAGGGGAGCAGGGGACCCAGTACTTC
CASSLARIAGGEQGTQYF
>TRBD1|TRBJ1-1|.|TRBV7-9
TGTGCCAGCAGCTCAAACAGGGGGCGAAGCACTGAAGCTTTCTTT
CASSSNRGRSTEAFF
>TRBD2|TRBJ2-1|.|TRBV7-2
TGTGCCAGCAGCTCCAACCTAGCGGGAGCTGGTAATGAGCAGTTCTTC
CASSSNLAGAGNEQFF